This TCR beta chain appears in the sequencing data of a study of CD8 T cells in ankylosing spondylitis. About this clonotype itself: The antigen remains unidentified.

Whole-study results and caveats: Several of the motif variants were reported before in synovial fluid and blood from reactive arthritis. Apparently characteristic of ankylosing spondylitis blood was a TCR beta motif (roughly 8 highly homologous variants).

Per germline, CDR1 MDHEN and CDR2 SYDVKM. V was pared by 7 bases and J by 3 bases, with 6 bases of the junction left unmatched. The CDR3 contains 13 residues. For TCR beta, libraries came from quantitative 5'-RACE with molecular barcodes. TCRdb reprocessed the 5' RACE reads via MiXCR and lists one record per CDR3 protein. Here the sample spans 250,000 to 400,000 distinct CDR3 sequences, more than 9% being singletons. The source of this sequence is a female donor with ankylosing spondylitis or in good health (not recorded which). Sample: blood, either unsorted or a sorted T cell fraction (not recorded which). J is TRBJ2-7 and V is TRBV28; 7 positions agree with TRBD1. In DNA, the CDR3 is TGTGCCAGCATTCCCCCAGGGGGCTACGAGCAGTACTTC. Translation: CASIPPGGYEQYF.